The following is a TCR beta chain sequence with its context. The antigen is not known. The data were obtained in a study of shared clonotypes between healthy human individuals. V lost 4 bases, J lost 2 bases, and 8 bases lay in between. The CDR3 contains 14 residues. The germline V gene has CDR1 LGHNA and CDR2 YNFKEQ. Each subset's genomic DNA was split evenly across several immunoSEQ plates. The assay was immunoSEQ multiplex PCR, and TCRdb's table has in-frame clones only and misses some. The sample shows millions of clones, more than 85% of them seen only once. Overall study findings and caveats: Having only a few donors restricted how much genetic and exposure-history diversity was captured. The study found roughly 5% of naive CD4 clonotypes shared across several donors.

Everyone who donated was a Caucasian adult who lived in Nashville, Tennessee. The sample consisted of naive CD4+ T cells from PBMCs. Subset reported: CD45RA+ positively selected. The source is a man aged 18 to 35 in good health. Some clones in this sample may be carry-over from other donors' samples. V usage is TRBV4-2 and J usage is TRBJ1-4, with D perhaps TRBD1 (5 bases). The CDR3 sequence: CASSPGPTNEKLFF. The CDR3 DNA sequence: TGTGCCAGCAGCCCGGGACCTACTAATGAAAAACTGTTTTTT.